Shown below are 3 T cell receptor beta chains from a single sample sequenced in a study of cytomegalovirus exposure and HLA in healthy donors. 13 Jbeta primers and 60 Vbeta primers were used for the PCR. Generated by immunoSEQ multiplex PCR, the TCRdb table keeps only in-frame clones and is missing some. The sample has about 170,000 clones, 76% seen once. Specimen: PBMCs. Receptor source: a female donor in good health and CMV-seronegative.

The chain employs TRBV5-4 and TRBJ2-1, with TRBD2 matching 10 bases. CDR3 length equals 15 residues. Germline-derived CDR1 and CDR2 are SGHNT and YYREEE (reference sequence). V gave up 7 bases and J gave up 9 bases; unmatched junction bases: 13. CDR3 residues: CASRKASGSGVEQFF. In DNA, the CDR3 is TGTGCCAGCCGGAAAGCTAGCGGGAGTGGAGTTGAGCAGTTCTTC.

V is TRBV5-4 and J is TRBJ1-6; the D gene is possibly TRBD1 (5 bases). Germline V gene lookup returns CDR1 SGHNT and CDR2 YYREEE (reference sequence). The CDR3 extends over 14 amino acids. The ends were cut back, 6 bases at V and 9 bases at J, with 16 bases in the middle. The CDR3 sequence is CASKTQGNGSPLHF. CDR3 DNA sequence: TGTGCCAGCAAAACCCAGGGAAACGGTTCACCCCTCCACTTT.

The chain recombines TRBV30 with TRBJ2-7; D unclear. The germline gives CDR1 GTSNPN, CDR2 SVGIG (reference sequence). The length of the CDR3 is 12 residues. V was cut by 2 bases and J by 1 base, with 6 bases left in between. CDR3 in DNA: TGTGCCTGGAGTATTAGATCCTACGAGCAGTACTTC. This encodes CAWSIRSYEQYF.